This T cell receptor beta chain originates from a study of identifying expanded T cells in peripheral blood. Whole-study findings and limits: Differentially abundant clones: around 1.1 between replicates, 15 to 17 at approximately 13 days, less than 25 at four. Clone count variance between approximately two-week samples rose with total template count.

Concerning this clone: Its antigen remains unidentified.

This table comes from immunoSEQ multiplex PCR, and its TCRdb copy is limited to in-frame clones, with some not included. This table holds approximately 110,000 clones, around 89% found once. V lost 5 bases, J lost 3 bases, and 3 bases stayed unmatched. Germline V gene sequence: CDR1 SGHTA, CDR2 FQGNSA. CDR3 length equals 13 residues. This clonotype was obtained from a person between 18 and 75 years old in good health. The V gene is TRBV7-2, the J gene TRBJ2-7; 8 nucleotides align to TRBD1. The material sequenced was blood. CDR3 nucleotide sequence: TGTGCCAGCAGCAAGGGACAGGACTACGAGCAGTACTTC. Translated: CASSKGQDYEQYF.